The clone carrying this T cell receptor beta chain was seen only once. Its antigen is not known. V was pared by 7 bases and J by 7 bases, with 7 bases of the junction left unmatched. Germline loops: CDR1 LNHDA, CDR2 SQIVND (reference sequence). The CDR3 is 14 residues long. This specimen belongs to a study of cytomegalovirus exposure and HLA in healthy donors. Notes on the study in general: According to a subsequent analysis, TCR clusters from the first cohort were inclined to appear together in the 120 validation repertoires. Confirmation in vitro established that a few CMV-associated chains were specific for CMV antigens.

Measured with immunoSEQ multiplex PCR; TCRdb has only the in-frame clones, and not every one. Here the sample spans under 130,000 clones, about 88% being singletons. The chain links TRBV19 to TRBJ2-2; 9 bases match TRBD1. The specimen sequenced was PBMCs. The clonotype originates from a woman aged 18-29 years in good health and CMV-seropositive. The CDR3 DNA follows: TGTGCCAGTACCCCAACAGGGGGCTACGGGGAGCTGTTTTTT. Its translation: CASTPTGGYGELFF.